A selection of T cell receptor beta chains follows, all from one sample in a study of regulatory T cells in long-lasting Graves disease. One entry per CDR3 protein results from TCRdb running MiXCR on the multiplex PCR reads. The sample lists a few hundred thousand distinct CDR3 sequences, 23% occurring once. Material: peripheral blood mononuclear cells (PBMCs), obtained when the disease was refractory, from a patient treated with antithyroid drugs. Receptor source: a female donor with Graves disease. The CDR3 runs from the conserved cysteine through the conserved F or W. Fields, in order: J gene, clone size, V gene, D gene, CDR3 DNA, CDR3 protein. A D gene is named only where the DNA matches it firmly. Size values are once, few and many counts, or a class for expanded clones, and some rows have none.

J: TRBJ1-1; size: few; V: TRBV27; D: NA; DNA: TGTGCCAGCAGTTTTTCATTGGAGGGCAGCTACACTGAAGCTTTCTTT; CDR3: CASSFSLEGSYTEAFF
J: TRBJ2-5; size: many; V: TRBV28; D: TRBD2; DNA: TGTGCCAGCAGTTTATATAGCGGGACAAAATTCCAAGAGACCCAGTACTTC; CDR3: CASSLYSGTKFQETQYF
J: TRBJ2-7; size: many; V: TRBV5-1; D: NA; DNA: TGCGCCAGCAGCTTGGCCCAAAGGGGAATGTACGAGCAGTACTTC; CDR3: CASSLAQRGMYEQYF
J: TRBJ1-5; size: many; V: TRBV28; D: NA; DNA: TGTGCCAGCAGTAGTTACTCCGGGTGGCCCCAGCATTTT; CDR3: CASSSYSGWPQHF
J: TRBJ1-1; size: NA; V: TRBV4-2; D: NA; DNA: TGTGCCAGCAGCCAAGATGGGGTATCCCCTGAAGCTTTCTTT; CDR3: CASSQDGVSPEAFF
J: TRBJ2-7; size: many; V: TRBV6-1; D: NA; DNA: TGTGCCAGCAGGAAGACCGGGCCCCGGGACGAGCAGTACTTC; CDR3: CASRKTGPRDEQYF
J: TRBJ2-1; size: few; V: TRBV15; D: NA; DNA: TGTGCCACCAGCAGTACGCTACAGGGTTCTGAGCAGTTCTTC; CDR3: CATSSTLQGSEQFF
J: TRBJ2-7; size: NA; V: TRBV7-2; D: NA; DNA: TGTGCCAGCACCCCATGGGGGGAGCAGTCCTACGAGCAGTACTTC; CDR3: CASTPWGEQSYEQYF
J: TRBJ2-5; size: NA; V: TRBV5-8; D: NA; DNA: TGTGCCAGCAGCTTGGCCGGTGGCTTCCAAGAGACCCAGTACTTC; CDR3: CASSLAGGFQETQYF
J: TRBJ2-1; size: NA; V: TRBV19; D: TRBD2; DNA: TGTGCCAGTAATATCGGGAGAATAGCGGGAGGCGGAAGCTCCTACAATGAGCAGTTCTTC; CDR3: CASNIGRIAGGGSSYNEQFF
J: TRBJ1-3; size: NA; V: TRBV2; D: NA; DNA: TGTGCCAGCAGTTATCGGACAGAGGTCTCTGGAAACACCATATATTTT; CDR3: CASSYRTEVSGNTIYF
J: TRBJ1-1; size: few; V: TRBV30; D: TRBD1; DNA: TGTGCCTGGAGGGGACAGGGCGGTACTGAAGCTTTCTTT; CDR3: CAWRGQGGTEAFF
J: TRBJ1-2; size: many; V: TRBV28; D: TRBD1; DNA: TGTGCCAGCAGTTCTCGGACAGGACGCTATGGCTACACCTTC; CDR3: CASSSRTGRYGYTF
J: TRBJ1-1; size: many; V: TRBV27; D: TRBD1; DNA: TGTGCCAGCAGTCGTACAGGGGACACTGAAGCTTTCTTT; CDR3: CASSRTGDTEAFF
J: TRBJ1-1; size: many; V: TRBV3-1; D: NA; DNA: TGTGCCAGCAGCCCCGCCTCGAACACTGAAGCTTTCTTT; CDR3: CASSPASNTEAFF
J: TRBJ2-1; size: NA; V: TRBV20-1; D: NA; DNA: TGCAGTGCTAGAGCACCTAGGGATGGTTACAATGAGCAGTTCTTC; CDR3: CSARAPRDGYNEQFF
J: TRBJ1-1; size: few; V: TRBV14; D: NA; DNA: TGTGCCAGCAGCCAACAGGTTTTGTCGGACACTGAAGCTTTCTTT; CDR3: CASSQQVLSDTEAFF
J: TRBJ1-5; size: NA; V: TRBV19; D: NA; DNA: TGTGCCAGTAGTACAGGGACTAGCAATCAGCCCCAGCATTTT; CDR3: CASSTGTSNQPQHF
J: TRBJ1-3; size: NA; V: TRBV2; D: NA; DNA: TGTGCCAGCAGACGACAGTACTCCTCTGGAAACACCATATATTTT; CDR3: CASRRQYSSGNTIYF
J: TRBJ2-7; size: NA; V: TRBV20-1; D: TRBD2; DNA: TGCAGTGCGGGCGGACTAGCGGGCTCCCACTCCTACGAGCAGTACTTC; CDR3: CSAGGLAGSHSYEQYF
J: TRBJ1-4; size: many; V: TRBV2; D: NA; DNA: TGTGCCAGCACTCTCGTTTTAGGTGAAAAACTGTTTTTT; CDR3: CASTLVLGEKLFF
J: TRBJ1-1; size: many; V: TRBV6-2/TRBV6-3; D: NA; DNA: TGTGCCAGCAGTTACTCGAGAGACAGACAAGAGAACACTGAAGCTTTCTTT; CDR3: CASSYSRDRQENTEAFF
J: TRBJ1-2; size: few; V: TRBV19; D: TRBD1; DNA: TGTGCCACCAGTATAGGATCCCGGACAGGGCTGTCAGGCTACACCTTC; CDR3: CATSIGSRTGLSGYTF
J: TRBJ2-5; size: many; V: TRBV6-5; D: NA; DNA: TGTGCCAGCAGTTACTCGATCTTAGCGCCCCTGTCAGAGACCCAGTACTTC; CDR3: CASSYSILAPLSETQYF
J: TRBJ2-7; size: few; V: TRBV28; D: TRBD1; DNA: TGTGCCAGCAGACCCCGGGACAGTTCTTTTTCGTCCTACGAGCAGTACTTC; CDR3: CASRPRDSSFSSYEQYF
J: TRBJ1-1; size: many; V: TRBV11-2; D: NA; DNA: TGTGCCAGCAGCTTAGGGAGGCTCTGGACTGAAGCTTTCTTT; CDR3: CASSLGRLWTEAFF
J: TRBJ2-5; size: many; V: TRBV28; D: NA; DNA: TGTGCCAGCAAAGGTCGGGCCGTAGAGACCCAGTACTTC; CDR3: CASKGRAVETQYF
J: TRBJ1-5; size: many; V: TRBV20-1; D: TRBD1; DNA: TGCAGTGCTAGAAGGACAGGGTCTGACCAGCCCCAGCATTTT; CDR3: CSARRTGSDQPQHF
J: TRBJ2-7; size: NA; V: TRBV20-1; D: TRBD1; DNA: TGCAGTGCTAGAGATTCGACAGGGGGGGGATACGAGCAGTACTTC; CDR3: CSARDSTGGGYEQYF
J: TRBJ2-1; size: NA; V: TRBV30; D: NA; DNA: TGTGCCTGGAGTGTTTCCCAGCGGCGAATCTACAATGAGCAGTTCTTC; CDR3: CAWSVSQRRIYNEQFF
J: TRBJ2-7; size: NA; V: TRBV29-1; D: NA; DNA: TGCAGCGTAGAGGACGGGTACTTC; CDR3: CSVEDGYF
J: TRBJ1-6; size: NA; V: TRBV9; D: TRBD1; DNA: TGTGCCAGCAGCTTAGGTAACAGGGGGCAAGCCCTCCACTTT; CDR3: CASSLGNRGQALHF
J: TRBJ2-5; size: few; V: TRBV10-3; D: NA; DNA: TGTGCCATCAGTGAGGAAGGGCGGGGTGTTGAGACCCAGTACTTC; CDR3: CAISEEGRGVETQYF
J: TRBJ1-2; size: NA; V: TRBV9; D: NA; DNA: TGTGCCAATCAAGACCTGAACTATGGCTACACCTTC; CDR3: CANQDLNYGYTF
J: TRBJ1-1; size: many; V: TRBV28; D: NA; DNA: TGTGCCAGCCTGGTGGGGAACACTGAAGCTTTCTTT; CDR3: CASLVGNTEAFF
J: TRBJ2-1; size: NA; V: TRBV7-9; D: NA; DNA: TGTGCCAGCAGCTTAGGGGGGCTAGCCTATGAGCAGTTCTTC; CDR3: CASSLGGLAYEQFF
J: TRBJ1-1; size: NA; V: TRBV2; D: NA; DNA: TGTGCCAGCAGTGAAGAAGGAGTTATGAACACTGAAGCTTTCTTT; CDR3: CASSEEGVMNTEAFF
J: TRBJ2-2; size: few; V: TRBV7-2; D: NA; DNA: TGTGCCAGCAGCCCACAGGGTTTCCCCGGGGAGCTGTTTTTT; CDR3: CASSPQGFPGELFF
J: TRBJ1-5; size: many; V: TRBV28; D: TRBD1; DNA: TGTGCCAGCAGTCCAGGGACAGGGGCAGGCAATCAGCCCCAGCATTTT; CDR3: CASSPGTGAGNQPQHF
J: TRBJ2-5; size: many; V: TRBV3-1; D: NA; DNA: TGTGCCAGCAGCCAAGACGCGCGGCAGACCCAGTACTTC; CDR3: CASSQDARQTQYF
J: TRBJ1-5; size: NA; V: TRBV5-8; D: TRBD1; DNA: TGTGCCAGCAGCCCCGGGACAGCTCGCAATCAGCCCCAGCATTTT; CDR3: CASSPGTARNQPQHF
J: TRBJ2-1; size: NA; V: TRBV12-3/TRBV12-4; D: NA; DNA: TGTGCCAGCATCCCCAGGGGTCCTCACAATGAGCAGTTCTTC; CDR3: CASIPRGPHNEQFF
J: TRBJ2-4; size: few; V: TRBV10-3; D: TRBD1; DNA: TGTGCCATCAGCCCAGGACAGGGGGTTCACATTCAGTACTTC; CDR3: CAISPGQGVHIQYF